A single sample gave rise to the 12 T cell receptor beta chains below, sequenced in a study of sequential checkpoint blockade in melanoma (dated by TCRdb to between 2017 and 2020). Taken with the paper, the label for treatment or condition translates to: randomized to nivolumab then ipilimumab (arm A) or the reverse (arm B). Libraries were constructed by the immunoSEQ multiplex PCR assay. The immuneACCESS repertoire file appears here via TCRdb, limited to in-frame rearrangements. These files lack a portion of the clones; in checked studies, under half of the deficit traces to unresolved V genes, and the cause of the others is not known. For this sample the table gives roughly 9,800 clones, of which 76% were detected only once. The ten largest account for around 50% of the sample. The specimen was CD8+ T cells sorted from blood (inferred from file names), collected from a patient given nivolumab and ipilimumab in sequence. The receptors come from a human donor with melanoma.

This clone was seen once. The chain combines TRBV6-1 with TRBJ2-7; D possibly corresponds to TRBD2 (6 bases). V lost 4 bases to trimming and J lost 2 bases, with 12 bases between them. Per the germline V gene, CDR1 is MNHNS and CDR2 is SASEGT. CDR3 length equals 14 residues. The CDR3 bases are TGTGCCAGCAGTGCGCTCGGGGGACCCTACGAGCAGTACTTC. Its translation: CASSALGGPYEQYF.

This sequence joins TRBV27 and TRBJ2-7; D is undetermined. The CDR3 loop spans 15 amino acids. Germline-derived CDR1 and CDR2 are MNHEY and SMNVEV (reference sequence). V lost 6 bases and J 1 base, leaving 16 bases between the germline ends. The CDR3 is CASSPSSLASYEQYF. The CDR3 DNA sequence: TGTGCCAGCAGCCCTTCCAGTTTAGCTTCCTACGAGCAGTACTTC.

This chain links TRBV5-1 with TRBJ1-1; D ambiguous. The CDR3 is 16 residues long. Germline assignment: CDR1 SGHRS and CDR2 YFSETQ. The V gene lost 5 bases and the J gene lost 0 bases, with 17 bases spanning the gap. CDR3 bases: TGCGCCAGCAGTTATTTAGGCGGCGGGGTGAACACTGAAGCTTTCTTT. It encodes CASSYLGGGVNTEAFF. Complete variable domain (other parts from reference TRBV5-1 and TRBJ1-1): KAGVTQTPRYLIKTRGQQVTLSCSPISGHRSVSWYQQTPGQGLQFLFEYFSETQRNKGNFPGRFSGRQFSNSRSEMNVSTLELGDSALYLCASSYLGGGVNTEAFFGQGTRLTVV.

The chain links TRBV5-6 to TRBJ2-7; D is perhaps TRBD2 (6 bases). The CDR3 totals 15 residues. Trimming shortened V by 5 bases and J by 4 bases, and 19 bases separated the two germline ends. Per germline, CDR1 SGHDT and CDR2 YYEEEE. The CDR3 bases are TGTGCCAGCAGTTATGCGGGGATTCAAAATTACGAGCAGTACTTC. It is translated as CASSYAGIQNYEQYF.

The chain combines TRBV19 with TRBJ2-7; 8 bases line up with TRBD1. Looked up from germline, CDR1 is LNHDA and CDR2 is SQIVND (reference sequence). The J segment lost 4 bases and the V segment lost 9 bases, leaving 5 bases of the junction unmatched. This CDR3 comprises 12 residues. Written as DNA, the CDR3 is TGTGCCAGGGCCCGGGACAGGTACGAGCAGTACTTC. Translation: CARARDRYEQYF.

This clone showed up just once. The chain uses TRBV6-5 and TRBJ1-5, with 10 bases that match TRBD1. The CDR3 contains 14 residues. The J segment lost 10 bases and the V segment lost 9 bases, leaving 12 bases of the junction unmatched. Germline V CDR1 and CDR2: MNHEY, SVGAGI. The DNA for the CDR3 is TGTGCCAGTATGTGGGGACAGGGGATTTTTCCCCAGCATTTT. This sequence encodes CASMWGQGIFPQHF.

The chain combines TRBV7-8 with TRBJ2-7; 9 nucleotides align to TRBD1. The CDR3 spans 15 residues. The J segment lost 4 bases and the V segment lost 1 base, leaving 5 bases of the junction unmatched. Germline CDR1 is SGHVS and CDR2 is FQNEAQ. CDR3 in amino acids: CASSLGTGEGYEQYF. Here the CDR3 DNA reads TGTGCCAGCAGCTTAGGGACAGGGGAAGGGTACGAGCAGTACTTC.

The V and J genes are TRBV19 and TRBJ1-1, with unresolved D. CDR3 length: 13 residues. The V and J ends lost 3 bases and 0 bases respectively, with 5 bases between them. Looked up from germline, CDR1 is LNHDA and CDR2 is SQIVND (reference sequence). CDR3 amino acids: CASSISVNTEAFF. The DNA for the CDR3 is TGTGCCAGTAGTATTTCAGTGAACACTGAAGCTTTCTTT.

The chain couples TRBV7-6 to TRBJ1-3, with D unresolved. The germline V gene encodes CDR1 SGHVS and CDR2 FNYEAQ. The CDR3 covers 17 residues. V was cut by 3 bases and J by 6 bases, with 21 bases left in between. In nucleotides, the CDR3 is TGTGCCAGCAGCTTGTCCAGGATAGATGGCCCAGCAAACACCATATATTTT. Its protein product is CASSLSRIDGPANTIYF.

This chain connects TRBV10-2 to TRBJ1-5; no reliable D call. Germline V gives CDR1 WSHSY, CDR2 SAAADI. The CDR3 covers 13 residues. V dropped 6 bases and J dropped 2 bases, with 8 bases sitting between them. CDR3 DNA: TGCGCCAGCAGATTACCGGGCAATCAGCCCCAGCATTTT. Translated: CASRLPGNQPQHF.

The CDR3 sequence: CASSIDPDRADYGYTF. As DNA, the CDR3 is TGTGCCAGTAGTATAGACCCGGACAGGGCCGACTATGGCTACACCTTC. The chain recombines TRBV19 with TRBJ1-2; TRBD1 matches 8 bases. The V gene end was trimmed by 0 bases and the J gene end by 3 bases; junction bases not matched to a gene: 6. CDR1 is LNHDA, CDR2 SQIVND, per germline (reference sequence). The CDR3 totals 16 residues. The full variable domain, in which reference TRBV19 and TRBJ1-2 provide the parts outside the CDR3, is DGGITQSPKYLFRKEGQNVTLSCEQNLNHDAMYWYRQDPGQGLRLIYYSQIVNDFQKGDIAEGYSVSREKKESFPLTVTSAQKNPTAFYLCASSIDPDRADYGYTFGSGTRLTVV.

The chain carries TRBV7-6 and TRBJ1-3; D unclear. This CDR3 region has 14 residues. Trimming removed 4 bases at V and 1 base at J, with 8 bases between. The germline CDR1 and CDR2 sequences are SGHVS and FNYEAQ. Written as DNA, the CDR3 is TGTGCCAGCAGCTCGGTCGGGTCTGGAAACACCATATATTTT. The encoded protein is CASSSVGSGNTIYF.